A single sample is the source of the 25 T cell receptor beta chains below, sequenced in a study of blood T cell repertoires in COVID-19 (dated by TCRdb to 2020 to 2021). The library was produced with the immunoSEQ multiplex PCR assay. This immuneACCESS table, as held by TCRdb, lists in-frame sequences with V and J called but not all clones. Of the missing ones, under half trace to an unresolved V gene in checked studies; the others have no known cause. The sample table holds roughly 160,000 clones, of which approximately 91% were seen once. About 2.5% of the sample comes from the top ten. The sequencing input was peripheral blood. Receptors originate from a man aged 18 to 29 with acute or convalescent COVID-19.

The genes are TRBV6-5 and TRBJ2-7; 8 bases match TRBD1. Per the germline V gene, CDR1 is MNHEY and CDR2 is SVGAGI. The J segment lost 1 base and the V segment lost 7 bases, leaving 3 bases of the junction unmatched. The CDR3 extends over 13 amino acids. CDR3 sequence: CASKDRASYEQYF. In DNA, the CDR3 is TGTGCCAGCAAGGACAGGGCTTCCTACGAGCAGTACTTC.

CDR3 sequence reads: CASSLDGQANYGYTF. CDR3 nucleotides: TGCGCCAGCAGCCTCGATGGACAGGCTAACTATGGCTACACCTTC. The chain couples TRBV5-1 to TRBJ1-2; 7 bases line up with TRBD1. With V trimmed by 4 bases and J by 0 bases, 6 bases remained unmatched. The CDR3 has 15 residues. CDR1 and CDR2 (germline): SGHRS, YFSETQ.

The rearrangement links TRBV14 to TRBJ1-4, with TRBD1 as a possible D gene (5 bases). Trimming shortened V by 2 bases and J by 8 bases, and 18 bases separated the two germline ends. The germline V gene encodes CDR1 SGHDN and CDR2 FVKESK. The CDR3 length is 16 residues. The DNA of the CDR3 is TGTGCCAGCAGCCAATCTACCAAGGGGCGGAAAGAAAAACTGTTTTTT. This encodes CASSQSTKGRKEKLFF. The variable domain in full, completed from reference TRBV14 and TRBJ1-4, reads EAGVTQFPSHSVIEKGQTVTLRCDPISGHDNLYWYRRVMGKEIKFLLHFVKESKQDESGMPNNRFLAERTGGTYSTLKVQPAELEDSGVYFCASSQSTKGRKEKLFFGSGTQLSVL.

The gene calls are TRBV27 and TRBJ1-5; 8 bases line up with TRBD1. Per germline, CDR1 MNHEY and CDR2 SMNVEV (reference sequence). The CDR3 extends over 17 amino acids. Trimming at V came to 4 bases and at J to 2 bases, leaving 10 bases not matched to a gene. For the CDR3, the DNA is TGTGCCAGCAGTTCGCGCGTCACGGGACAGGGCAATCAGCCCCAGCATTTT. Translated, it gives CASSSRVTGQGNQPQHF.

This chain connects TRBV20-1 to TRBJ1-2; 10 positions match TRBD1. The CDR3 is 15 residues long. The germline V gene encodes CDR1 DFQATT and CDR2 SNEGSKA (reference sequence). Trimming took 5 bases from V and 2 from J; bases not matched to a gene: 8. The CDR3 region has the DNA TGCAGTGCTGGTGAGGGACAGGGGAGGAACTATGGCTACACCTTC. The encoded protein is CSAGEGQGRNYGYTF.

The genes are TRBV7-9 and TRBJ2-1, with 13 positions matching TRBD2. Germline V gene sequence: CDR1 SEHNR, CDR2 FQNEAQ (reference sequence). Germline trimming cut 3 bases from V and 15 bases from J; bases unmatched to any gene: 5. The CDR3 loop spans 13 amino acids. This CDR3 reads CASSFEGLAGRFF. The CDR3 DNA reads TGTGCCAGCAGCTTTGAGGGACTAGCGGGGCGGTTCTTC.

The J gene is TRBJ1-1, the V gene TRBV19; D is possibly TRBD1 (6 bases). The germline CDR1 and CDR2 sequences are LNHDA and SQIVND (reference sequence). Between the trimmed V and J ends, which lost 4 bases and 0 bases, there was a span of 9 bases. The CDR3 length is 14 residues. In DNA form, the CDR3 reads TGTGCCAGTAGTACAGGGGCGATGAACACTGAAGCTTTCTTT. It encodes CASSTGAMNTEAFF.

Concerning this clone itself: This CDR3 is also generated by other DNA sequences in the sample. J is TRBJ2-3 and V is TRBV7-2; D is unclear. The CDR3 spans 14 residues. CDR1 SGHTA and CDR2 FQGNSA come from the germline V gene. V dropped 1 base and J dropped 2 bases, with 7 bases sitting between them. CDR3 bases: TGTGCCAGCAGCTTAGGACTCTCCACAGATACGCAGTATTTT. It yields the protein CASSLGLSTDTQYF.

This CDR3 reads CASFRDYGPYEQYF. The CDR3 DNA follows: TGTGCCAGCTTCCGGGATTATGGCCCCTACGAGCAGTACTTC. This chain connects TRBV2 to TRBJ2-7, with D perhaps matching TRBD2 (5 bases). The CDR3 has 14 amino acids. The V end lost 8 bases, the J end lost 2 bases, and 16 bases lay between the germline ends. Germline V CDR1 and CDR2: SNHLY, FYNNEI. Supplemented by reference TRBV2 and TRBJ2-7, the full variable domain reads EPEVTQTPSHQVTQMGQEVILRCVPISNHLYFYWYRQILGQKVEFLVSFYNNEISEKSEIFDDQFSVERPDGSNFTLKIRSTKLEDSAMYFCASFRDYGPYEQYFGPGTRLTVT.

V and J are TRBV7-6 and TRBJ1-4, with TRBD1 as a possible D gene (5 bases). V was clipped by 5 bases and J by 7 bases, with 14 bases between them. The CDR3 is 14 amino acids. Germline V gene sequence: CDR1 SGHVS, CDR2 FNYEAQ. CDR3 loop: CASSLGPLGEKLFF. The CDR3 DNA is TGTGCCAGCAGCCTGGGGCCGTTGGGTGAAAAACTGTTTTTT.

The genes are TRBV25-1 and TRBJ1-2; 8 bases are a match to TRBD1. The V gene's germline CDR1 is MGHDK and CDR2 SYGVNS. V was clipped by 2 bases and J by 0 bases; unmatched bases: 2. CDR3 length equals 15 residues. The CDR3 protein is CASSEQQGANYGYTF. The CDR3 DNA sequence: TGTGCCAGCAGTGAACAACAGGGGGCTAACTATGGCTACACCTTC.

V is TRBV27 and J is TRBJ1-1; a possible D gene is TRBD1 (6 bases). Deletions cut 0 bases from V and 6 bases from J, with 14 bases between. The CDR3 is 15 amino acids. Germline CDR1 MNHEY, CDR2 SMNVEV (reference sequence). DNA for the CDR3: TGTGCCAGCAGTTTATCATGGGGGCTCGGGGCTGAAGCTTTCTTT. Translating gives CASSLSWGLGAEAFF.

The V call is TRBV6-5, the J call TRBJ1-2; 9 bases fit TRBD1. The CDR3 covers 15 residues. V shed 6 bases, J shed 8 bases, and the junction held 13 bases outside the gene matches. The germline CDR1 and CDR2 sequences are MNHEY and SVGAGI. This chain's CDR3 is CASRPTGGNSEGYTF. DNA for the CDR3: TGTGCCAGCAGGCCGACAGGGGGAAATTCGGAGGGCTACACCTTC.

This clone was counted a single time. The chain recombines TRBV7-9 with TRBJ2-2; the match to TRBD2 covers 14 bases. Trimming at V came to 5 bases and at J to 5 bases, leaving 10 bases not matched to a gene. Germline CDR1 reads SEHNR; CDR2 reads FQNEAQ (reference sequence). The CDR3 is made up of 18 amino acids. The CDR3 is CASSLQTSGRAGTGELFF. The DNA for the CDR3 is TGTGCCAGCAGCCTCCAGACTAGCGGGAGGGCCGGGACCGGGGAGCTGTTTTTT.

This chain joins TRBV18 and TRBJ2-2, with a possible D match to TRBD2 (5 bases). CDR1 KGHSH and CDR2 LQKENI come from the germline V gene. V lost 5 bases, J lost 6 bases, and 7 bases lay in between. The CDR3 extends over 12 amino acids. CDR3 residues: CASSAEAGELFF. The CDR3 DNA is TGTGCCAGCTCAGCGGAGGCCGGGGAGCTGTTTTTT.

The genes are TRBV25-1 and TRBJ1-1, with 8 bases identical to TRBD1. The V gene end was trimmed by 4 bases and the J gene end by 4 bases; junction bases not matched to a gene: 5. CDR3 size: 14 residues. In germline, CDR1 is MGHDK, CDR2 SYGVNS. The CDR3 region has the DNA TGTGCCAGCAGTGGGCGACAGGGGCCCACTGAAGCTTTCTTT. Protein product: CASSGRQGPTEAFF. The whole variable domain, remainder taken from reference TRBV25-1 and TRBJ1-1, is EADIYQTPRYLVIGTGKKITLECSQTMGHDKMYWYQQDPGMELHLIHYSYGVNSTEKGDLSSESTVSRIRTEHFPLTLESARPSHTSQYLCASSGRQGPTEAFFGQGTRLTVV.

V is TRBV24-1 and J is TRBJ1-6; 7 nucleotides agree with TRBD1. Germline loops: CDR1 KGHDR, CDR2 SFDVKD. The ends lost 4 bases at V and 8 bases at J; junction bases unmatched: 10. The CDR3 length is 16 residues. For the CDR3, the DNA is TGTGCCACCAGTGAGCCTCGGGACAGCATCTATTCACCCCTCCACTTT. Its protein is CATSEPRDSIYSPLHF.

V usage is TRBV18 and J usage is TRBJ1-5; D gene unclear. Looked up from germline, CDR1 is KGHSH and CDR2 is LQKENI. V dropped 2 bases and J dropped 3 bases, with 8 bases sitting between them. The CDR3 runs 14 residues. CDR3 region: CASSPDSFNQPQHF. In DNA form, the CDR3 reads TGTGCCAGCTCACCAGATAGTTTCAATCAGCCCCAGCATTTT.

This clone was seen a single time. The CDR3 region is CASSLTSGELFF. Here the CDR3 DNA reads TGTGCCAGCAGCTTAACCAGCGGAGAACTGTTTTTT. The chain couples TRBV13 to TRBJ1-4; D call uncertain. The CDR3 extends over 12 amino acids. Per the germline V gene, CDR1 is PRHDT and CDR2 is FYEKMQ (reference sequence). The ends were cut back, 2 bases at V and 12 bases at J, with 10 bases in the middle.

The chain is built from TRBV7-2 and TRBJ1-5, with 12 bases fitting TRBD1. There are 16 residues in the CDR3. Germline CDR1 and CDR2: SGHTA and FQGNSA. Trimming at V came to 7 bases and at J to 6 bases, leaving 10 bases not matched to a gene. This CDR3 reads CASKKSGTGGSQPQHF. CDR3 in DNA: TGTGCCAGCAAAAAGTCGGGGACAGGGGGCTCTCAGCCCCAGCATTTT.

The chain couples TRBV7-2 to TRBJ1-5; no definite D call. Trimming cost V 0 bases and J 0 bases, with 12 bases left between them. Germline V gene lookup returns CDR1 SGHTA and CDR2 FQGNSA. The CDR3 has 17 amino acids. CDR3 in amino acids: CASSLAPGPYSNQPQHF. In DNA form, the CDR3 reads TGTGCCAGCAGCTTAGCCCCGGGTCCATATAGCAATCAGCCCCAGCATTTT.

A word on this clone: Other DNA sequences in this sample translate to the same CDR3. The DNA for the CDR3 is TGTGCCAGCAGCGTAAGTCCAGACACAGATACGCAGTATTTT. Protein: CASSVSPDTDTQYF. J is TRBJ2-3 and V is TRBV9; D is ambiguous. Germline assignment: CDR1 SGDLS and CDR2 YYNGEE. The CDR3 covers 14 residues. Deletions cut 1 base from V and 2 bases from J, with 8 bases between.

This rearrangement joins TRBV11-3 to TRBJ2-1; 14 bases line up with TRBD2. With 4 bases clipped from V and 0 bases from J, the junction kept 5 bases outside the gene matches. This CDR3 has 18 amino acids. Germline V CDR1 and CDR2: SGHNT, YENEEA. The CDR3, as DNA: TGTGCCAGCAGCTCGGGACTAGCGGGGGCCCACTCCTACAATGAGCAGTTCTTC. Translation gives CASSSGLAGAHSYNEQFF.

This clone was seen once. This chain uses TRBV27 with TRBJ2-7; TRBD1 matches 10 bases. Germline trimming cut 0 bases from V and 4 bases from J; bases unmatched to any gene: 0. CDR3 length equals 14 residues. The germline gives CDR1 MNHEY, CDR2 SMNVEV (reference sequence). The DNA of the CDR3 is TGTGCCAGCAGTTTATCGGACAGGGGGTACGAGCAGTACTTC. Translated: CASSLSDRGYEQYF.

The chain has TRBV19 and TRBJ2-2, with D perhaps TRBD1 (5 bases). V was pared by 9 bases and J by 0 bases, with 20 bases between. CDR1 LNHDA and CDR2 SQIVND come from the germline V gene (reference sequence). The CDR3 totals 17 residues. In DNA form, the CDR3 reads TGTGCCAGCAAGGTCCCAAACAGGAGTACGAACACCGGGGAGCTGTTTTTT. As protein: CASKVPNRSTNTGELFF. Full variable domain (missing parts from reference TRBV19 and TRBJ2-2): DGGITQSPKYLFRKEGQNVTLSCEQNLNHDAMYWYRQDPGQGLRLIYYSQIVNDFQKGDIAEGYSVSREKKESFPLTVTSAQKNPTAFYLCASKVPNRSTNTGELFFGEGSRLTVL.